A single sample gave rise to the 23 T cell receptor beta chains below, sequenced in a study of blood T cell repertoires in COVID-19. Profiled with immunoSEQ multiplex PCR; TCRdb holds only in-frame clones, not every one. The table records some 200,000 clones, 92% of them present only once. Sequenced material: peripheral blood. These receptor sequences come from a man younger than 45 with acute or convalescent COVID-19.

This chain connects TRBV5-1 to TRBJ1-3; D possibly corresponds to TRBD1 (5 bases). This CDR3 has 16 residues. Germline V lookup: CDR1 SGHRS, CDR2 YFSETQ. The V end lost 4 bases, the J end lost 2 bases, and 16 bases lay between the germline ends. The CDR3 bases are TGCGCCAGCAGCCCAGGACCCAGGGCCCCTGGAAACACCATATATTTT. Its protein product is CASSPGPRAPGNTIYF.

The chain has TRBV30 and TRBJ2-3, with D possibly matching TRBD2 (5 bases). Trimming took 2 bases from V and 5 from J, leaving 8 bases between them. Germline loops: CDR1 GTSNPN, CDR2 SVGIG (reference sequence). The CDR3 covers 12 residues. The CDR3 is CAWSLRGDTQYF. CDR3 DNA sequence: TGTGCCTGGAGTCTCCGGGGAGATACGCAGTATTTT.

This clone was counted once. The V call is TRBV3-1 (or the pseudogene TRBV3-2), the J call TRBJ2-3; 8 nucleotides align to TRBD2. Germline-derived CDR1 and CDR2 are LGHDT and YNNKEL (reference sequence). This CDR3 is built from 15 residues. The V gene end was trimmed by 6 bases and the J gene end by 1 base; junction bases not matched to a gene: 6. CDR3 DNA: TGTGCCAGCAGTCCCAGCGGGAGAGGCACAGATACGCAGTATTTT. Its translation: CASSPSGRGTDTQYF.

In its sample, this clone was seen once. V is TRBV5-1 and J is TRBJ1-6, with 9 bases identical to TRBD1. There are 14 residues in the CDR3. Germline assignment: CDR1 SGHRS and CDR2 YFSETQ. The junction had 5 bases not matched to a gene; V was cut back by 4 bases and J by 9 bases. The CDR3 spells CASSKTGGSSPLHF. CDR3 in DNA: TGCGCCAGCAGCAAGACAGGGGGTAGTTCACCCCTCCACTTT.

The rearrangement uses TRBV28 and TRBJ2-1; 8 bases agree with TRBD2. The CDR3 has 18 amino acids. The V gene's germline CDR1 is MDHEN and CDR2 SYDVKM. The ends lost 7 bases at V and 3 bases at J; junction bases unmatched: 17. In nucleotides, the CDR3 is TGTGCCAGCAACCCCTTCACCCCTTCCAGCGGGGGCTACAATGAGCAGTTCTTC. It encodes CASNPFTPSSGGYNEQFF.

The chain has TRBV27 and TRBJ2-7, with a tentative D call TRBD1 (6 bases). There are 17 residues in the CDR3. The germline CDR1 and CDR2 sequences are MNHEY and SMNVEV (reference sequence). V was trimmed by 4 bases and J by 3 bases, leaving 22 bases between them. The CDR3 sequence is CASSSPLRTANLYEQYF. CDR3 DNA sequence: TGTGCCAGCAGTTCCCCATTACGGACAGCGAATCTCTACGAGCAGTACTTC.

This chain connects TRBV5-1 to TRBJ2-6, with D possibly being TRBD1 (7 bases). From germline, CDR1 is SGHRS and CDR2 YFSETQ. V was cut by 4 bases and J by 4 bases, with 18 bases left in between. This CDR3 region has 17 residues. The CDR3 loop is CASSPEGASMGANVLTF. Here the CDR3 DNA reads TGCGCCAGCAGCCCGGAGGGGGCCTCCATGGGGGCCAACGTCCTGACTTTC.

The gene calls are TRBV6-5 and TRBJ1-5, with 8 bases fitting TRBD1. The CDR3 consists of 15 residues. Germline lookup yields CDR1 MNHEY and CDR2 SVGAGI. Losses at the gene ends were 6 bases for V and 3 bases for J; bases not matched to a gene: 7. CDR3 loop: CASRRQGMDNQPQHF. The CDR3 DNA follows: TGTGCCAGCAGGAGACAGGGGATGGACAATCAGCCCCAGCATTTT.

The J gene is TRBJ1-6, the V gene TRBV30; 7 bases are shared with TRBD1. Germline-derived CDR1 and CDR2 are GTSNPN and SVGIG (reference sequence). This CDR3 is 16 amino acids long. V was clipped by 3 bases and J by 2 bases; unmatched bases: 7. CDR3 in DNA: TGTGCCTGGAGCAGACAGGGTAGGGCCTATAATTCACCCCTCCACTTT. Its translation is CAWSRQGRAYNSPLHF. The variable domain in full, completed from reference TRBV30 and TRBJ1-6, reads SQTIHQWPATLVQPVGSPLSLECTVEGTSNPNLYWYRQAAGRGLQLLFYSVGIGQISSEVPQNLSASRPQDRQFILSSKKLLLSDSGFYLCAWSRQGRAYNSPLHFGNGTRLTVT.

The rearrangement joins TRBV29-1 to TRBJ1-1, with 7 bases lining up with TRBD1. The germline gives CDR1 SQVTM, CDR2 ANQGSEA. The CDR3 has 12 amino acids. Losses at the gene ends were 6 bases for V and 7 bases for J; bases not matched to a gene: 8. The CDR3 spells CSVLNRGGEAFF. The CDR3 coding sequence is TGCAGCGTCCTCAACAGGGGCGGTGAAGCTTTCTTT.

This rearrangement joins TRBV2 to TRBJ2-5, with D possibly being TRBD1 (5 bases). The CDR3 runs 12 residues. Germline loops: CDR1 SNHLY, CDR2 FYNNEI. Trimming took off 4 bases at V and 5 bases at J, with 8 bases between the two ends. The CDR3 DNA follows: TGTGCCAGCAGTGGACAGTGGGAGACCCAGTACTTC. Protein sequence: CASSGQWETQYF.

The chain joins TRBV4-1 to TRBJ1-2; D gene uncertain. Trimming pared 0 bases from V and 4 bases from J, leaving 12 bases between. CDR3 length equals 15 residues. Germline V CDR1 and CDR2: MGHRA, YSYEKL. CDR3 sequence: CASSQDRRVGYGYTF. In nucleotides, the CDR3 is TGCGCCAGCAGCCAAGATCGTCGGGTTGGCTATGGCTACACCTTC.

The chain is built from TRBV30 and TRBJ1-1; TRBD1 aligns across 11 bases. Trimming removed 1 base from V and 7 bases from J; junction bases left unmatched: 2. From germline, CDR1 is GTSNPN and CDR2 SVGIG (reference sequence). CDR3 length: 13 residues. The CDR3 spells CAWSADRGLEAFF. In DNA form, the CDR3 reads TGTGCCTGGAGTGCGGACAGGGGGCTTGAAGCTTTCTTT.

The V and J genes are TRBV28 and TRBJ2-7, with D perhaps matching TRBD2 (6 bases). This CDR3 comprises 15 residues. The V gene's germline CDR1 is MDHEN and CDR2 SYDVKM. V was shortened by 4 bases and J by 0 bases, with 13 bases between the two germline ends. Here the CDR3 reads CASSSPAGISYEQYF. The CDR3 nucleotides are TGTGCCAGCAGTTCCCCGGCGGGAATCTCCTACGAGCAGTACTTC.

V is TRBV10-3 and J is TRBJ2-3; 8 positions match TRBD2. Germline values: CDR1 ENHRY, CDR2 SYGVKD. V gave up 6 bases and J gave up 3 bases; unmatched junction bases: 14. CDR3 size: 17 residues. The CDR3 protein is CAISFTASGSVTDTQYF. The CDR3 region has the DNA TGTGCCATCAGCTTCACGGCGAGCGGGAGTGTGACAGATACGCAGTATTTT.

The chain employs TRBV30 and TRBJ2-7; 9 nucleotides align to TRBD1. The germline CDR1 and CDR2 sequences are GTSNPN and SVGIG (reference sequence). The junction had 5 bases not matched to a gene; V was cut back by 0 bases and J by 2 bases. The length of the CDR3 is 15 residues. CDR3 region: CAWSVGQGPTYEQYF. In DNA form, the CDR3 reads TGTGCCTGGAGTGTAGGACAGGGGCCGACCTACGAGCAGTACTTC.

V is TRBV10-3 and J is TRBJ1-5, with D possibly TRBD1 on 6 matching bases. The V gene's germline CDR1 is ENHRY and CDR2 SYGVKD. The CDR3 spans 15 residues. V was shortened by 6 bases and J by 3 bases, with 15 bases between the two germline ends. The CDR3, as DNA: TGTGCCATCAGGGGGTCACAGGGATCCAATCAGCCCCAGCATTTT. This gives the protein CAIRGSQGSNQPQHF.

This chain uses TRBV7-6 with TRBJ2-3; the match to TRBD2 covers 8 bases. There are 15 residues in the CDR3. Trimming at V came to 6 bases and at J to 5 bases, leaving 10 bases not matched to a gene. Germline V gene sequence: CDR1 SGHVS, CDR2 FNYEAQ. CDR3 DNA sequence: TGTGCCAGCAGTTCCCAAGCGGGAGCGGTAGATACGCAGTATTTT. Its protein is CASSSQAGAVDTQYF.

The rearrangement uses TRBV19 and TRBJ2-1; 9 bases line up with TRBD1. V gave up 7 bases and J gave up 2 bases; unmatched junction bases: 6. CDR3 size: 15 residues. CDR1 LNHDA and CDR2 SQIVND come from the germline V gene (reference sequence). The CDR3 spells CASIPQGAAYNEQFF. CDR3 coding DNA: TGTGCCAGTATTCCACAGGGGGCGGCCTACAATGAGCAGTTCTTC.

The chain is built from TRBV6-5 and TRBJ2-1; D is possibly TRBD1 (5 bases). Trimming took off 6 bases at V and 2 bases at J, with 11 bases between the two ends. Germline values: CDR1 MNHEY, CDR2 SVGAGI. The CDR3 is 14 residues long. DNA for the CDR3: TGTGCCAGCAGCCACAGGAGAACCTACAATGAGCAGTTCTTC. This sequence encodes CASSHRRTYNEQFF.

This chain uses TRBV3-1 (or the pseudogene TRBV3-2) with TRBJ1-3; TRBD1 is a possible D gene (6 bases). There are 15 residues in the CDR3. The germline gives CDR1 LGHDT, CDR2 YNNKEL (reference sequence). Between the trimmed V and J ends, which lost 2 bases and 4 bases, there was a span of 12 bases. The CDR3 region is CASSQFQGMGNTIYF. The CDR3 coding sequence is TGTGCCAGCAGCCAATTTCAGGGGATGGGAAACACCATATATTTT.

This clone came up once. The rearrangement links TRBV28 to TRBJ1-3; no clear D gene. Looked up from germline, CDR1 is MDHEN and CDR2 is SYDVKM. The CDR3 length is 15 residues. V was trimmed by 8 bases and J by 0 bases, leaving 14 bases between them. The CDR3 loop is CASETAASSGNTIYF. Here the CDR3 DNA reads TGTGCCAGCGAGACTGCAGCGAGCTCTGGAAACACCATATATTTT.

This clone was seen a single time. Different DNA sequences within this sample yield the same CDR3. The rearrangement joins TRBV6-5 to TRBJ1-4, with D possibly matching TRBD1 (5 bases). The germline gives CDR1 MNHEY, CDR2 SVGAGI. Trimming removed 3 bases at V and 0 bases at J, with 8 bases between. This CDR3 contains 15 residues. CDR3 amino acids: CASSYSGATNEKLFF. The CDR3 DNA is TGTGCCAGCAGTTATTCGGGGGCAACTAATGAAAAACTGTTTTTT.